Listed below are T cell receptor beta chains from one sample, sequenced in a study of beta chain features in type 1 diabetes. TCRdb keeps only in-frame clones here, not all; method: immunoSEQ multiplex PCR. The sample shows 250,000 to 300,000 clones, about 23% of them seen only once. Sequenced sample: naive CD4+ T cells from blood. The receptors stem from a woman in her thirties with type 1 diabetes. Each CDR3 is given without its conserved first and last residue.

AWSVGLGDTGELF 13 TRBV30
ATSRGAGNYGYT 12 TRBV15
ASSLSRAGGYEQY 13 TRBV27
ASSTQGWNTEAF 12 TRBV25-1
ASSFYRVNMNTEAF 14 TRBV7-9
SVERSAGGYGNTIY 14 TRBV29-1
ASSELSGRSYNEQF 14 TRBV2
ASRSDSGANVLT 12 TRBV5-1
ASSIPTERRDEQF 13 TRBV11-3
ASSRLAGVLGETQY 14 TRBV2